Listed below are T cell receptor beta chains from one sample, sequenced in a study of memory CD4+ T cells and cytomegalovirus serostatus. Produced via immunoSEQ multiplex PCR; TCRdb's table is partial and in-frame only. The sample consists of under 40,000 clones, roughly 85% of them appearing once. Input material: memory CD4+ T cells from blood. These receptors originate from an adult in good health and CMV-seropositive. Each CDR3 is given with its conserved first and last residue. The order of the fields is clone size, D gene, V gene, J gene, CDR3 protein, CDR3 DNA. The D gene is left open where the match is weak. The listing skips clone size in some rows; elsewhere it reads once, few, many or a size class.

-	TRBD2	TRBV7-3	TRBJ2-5	CASSRGEGETQYF	TGTGCCAGCAGCCGGGGGGAGGGAGAGACCCAGTACTTC
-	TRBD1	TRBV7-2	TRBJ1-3	CASSLEGAFSGNTIYF	TGTGCCAGCAGCTTAGAGGGGGCATTCTCTGGAAACACCATATATTTT
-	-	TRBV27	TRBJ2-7	CASSSAIGYEQYF	TGTGCCAGCAGTTCTGCCATAGGCTACGAGCAGTACTTC
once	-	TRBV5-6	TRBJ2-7	CASSHSYEQYF	TGTGCCAGCAGCCACTCCTACGAGCAGTACTTC
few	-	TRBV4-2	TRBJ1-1	CASSQDSQLGTEAFF	TGTGCCAGCAGCCAAGATAGCCAACTTGGGACTGAAGCTTTCTTT
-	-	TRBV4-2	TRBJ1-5	CASSQDYLGRGGQPQHF	TGTGCCAGCAGCCAAGATTATCTTGGCAGGGGAGGCCAGCCCCAGCATTTT
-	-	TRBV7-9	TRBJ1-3	CASSQGVSGNTIYF	TGTGCCAGCAGCCAAGGGGTCTCTGGAAACACCATATATTTT
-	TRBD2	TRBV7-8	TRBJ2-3	CASSLAFTSGGADTQYF	TGTGCCAGCAGCTTAGCATTTACTAGCGGGGGGGCAGATACGCAGTATTTT
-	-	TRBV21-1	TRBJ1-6	CASSGPDSRRCYNSPLHF	TGTGCCAGCAGCGGGCCGGACTCCCGACGCTGCTATAATTCACCCCTCCACTTT
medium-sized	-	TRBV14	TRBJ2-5	CASSRSLIETQYF	TGTGCCAGCAGTCGAAGTTTGATTGAGACCCAGTACTTC
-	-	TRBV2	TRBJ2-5	CASGREPLVETQYF	TGTGCCAGCGGCCGCGAGCCTCTCGTGGAGACCCAGTACTTC
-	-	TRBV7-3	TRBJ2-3	CASSWGVADTQYF	TGTGCCAGCAGCTGGGGAGTAGCGGATACGCAGTATTTT
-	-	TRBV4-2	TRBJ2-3	CASSQELAMPPDTQYF	TGTGCCAGCAGCCAAGAACTAGCCATGCCCCCAGATACGCAGTATTTT
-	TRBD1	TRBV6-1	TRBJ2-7	CASRIGTGGDYEQYF	TGTGCCAGCAGGATCGGGACAGGGGGAGACTACGAGCAGTACTTC
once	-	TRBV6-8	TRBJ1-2	CARGNTIYPALYGYTF	TGTGCCCGGGGGAACACAATCTATCCAGCTCTCTATGGCTACACCTTC
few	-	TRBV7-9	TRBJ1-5	CASRLGGSNQPQHF	TGTGCCAGCAGGCTGGGCGGTAGCAATCAGCCCCAGCATTTT
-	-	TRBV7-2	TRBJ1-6	CASSFTGTSPLHF	TGTGCCAGCAGCTTCACCGGGACCTCACCCCTCCACTTT
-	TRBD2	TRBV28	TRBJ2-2	CASSSPLAGGRSGELFF	TGTGCCAGCAGTTCCCCACTAGCGGGAGGTAGATCCGGGGAGCTGTTTTTT
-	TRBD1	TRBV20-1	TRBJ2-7	CSAHTGEEQYF	TGCAGTGCTCACACAGGGGAAGAGCAGTACTTC
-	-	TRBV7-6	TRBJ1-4	CASSGTNEKLFF	TGTGCCAGCAGCGGGACAAATGAAAAACTGTTTTTT
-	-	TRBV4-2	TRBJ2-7	CASSQDSSNTYEQYF	TGTGCCAGCAGCCAAGATTCCAGCAATACCTACGAGCAGTACTTC
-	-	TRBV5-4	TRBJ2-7	CASSPQREVAGISYEQYF	TGTGCCAGCAGCCCCCAGAGGGAAGTGGCAGGGATCTCCTACGAGCAGTACTTC
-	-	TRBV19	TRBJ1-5	CATQDSLNQPQHF	TGTGCCACCCAGGACAGCCTCAATCAGCCCCAGCATTTT
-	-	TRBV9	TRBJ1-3	CASSVSATSSGNTIYF	TGTGCCAGCAGCGTAAGCGCAACGAGCTCTGGAAACACCATATATTTT
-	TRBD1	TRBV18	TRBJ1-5	CASSPQAGGNQPQHF	TGTGCCAGCTCACCACAAGCAGGGGGGAATCAGCCCCAGCATTTT